Listed below are T cell receptor beta chains from one sample, sequenced in a study of blood T cell repertoires in COVID-19. The protocol was immunoSEQ multiplex PCR, while the TCRdb copy is restricted to in-frame clones and leaves out a portion. The sample records about 170,000 clones, roughly 80% being singletons. Sequenced: peripheral blood. These TCRs come from a man aged 70 or older with active or convalescent COVID-19. CDR3s include the opening cysteine and the closing phenylalanine or tryptophan. Each record gives: CDR3 protein, V gene.

CDR3 protein: CASTPSRQGANTQYF
V gene: TRBV28

CDR3 protein: CASSVVQGGGYTF
V gene: TRBV9

CDR3 protein: CASSLARGYEQYF
V gene: TRBV7-8

CDR3 protein: CASSRDTNYGYTF
V gene: TRBV2

CDR3 protein: CASSRGQALSYNSPLHF
V gene: TRBV6-2/TRBV6-3

CDR3 protein: CASSPRASGDFQYF
V gene: TRBV7-3

CDR3 protein: CASRSGTSIVNEQFF
V gene: TRBV5-1

CDR3 protein: CASSPPIGIPLHF
V gene: TRBV18

CDR3 protein: CASSVTSGSYNEQFF
V gene: TRBV5-1

CDR3 protein: CASRRGYSNQPQHF
V gene: TRBV2

CDR3 protein: CASSLVGTRGAETQYF
V gene: TRBV5-5

CDR3 protein: CASSWTSGGTDTQYF
V gene: TRBV11-2

CDR3 protein: CASSTRQGVMAWGNQPQHF
V gene: TRBV7-8

CDR3 protein: CASSIIRGLHTEAFF
V gene: TRBV7-8

CDR3 protein: CASSSGGTVNYGYTF
V gene: TRBV5-4

CDR3 protein: CASSLFEGGIYGYTF
V gene: TRBV7-9

CDR3 protein: CASSGGTGLETQYF
V gene: TRBV2

CDR3 protein: CASSPPRLAGVVETQYF
V gene: TRBV18

CDR3 protein: CASRTENTGELFF
V gene: TRBV2

CDR3 protein: CASSAGRGDSTSPLHF
V gene: TRBV18

CDR3 protein: CASSLNSGLADNEQFF
V gene: TRBV5-1

CDR3 protein: CASSPPSPGLATPYEQYF
V gene: TRBV7-9